This T cell receptor beta chain was sequenced during a study of blood T cell repertoires in COVID-19. Cohort allocation depended upon clinical history that participants reported. Recovery among Cohort 3 donors was established by two negative PCRs, clearance, or symptom resolution. As originally analysed: Estimation of nucleated cell counts relied on the amplification of reference gene primers. The data were produced by immunoSEQ multiplex PCR, yet TCRdb's version contains in-frame clones alone and is incomplete. Clone size and the V and J calls come from that table; the DNA yielded D and trimming. The data hold 200,000 to 250,000 clones, with roughly nine tenths observed a single time. This receptor was taken from a woman in her 30s who had recovered from COVID-19. The material sequenced was PBMCs or T cells enriched from blood (not recorded which).

The CDR3 is CASSLQTVGEQYF. The CDR3 nucleotides are TGTGCCAGCAGCTTACAGACAGTAGGGGAGCAGTACTTC. The chain couples TRBV7-8 to TRBJ2-7; TRBD1 might be the D (5 bases). Germline V gene sequence: CDR1 SGHVS, CDR2 FQNEAQ. Between the trimmed V and J ends, which lost 2 bases and 7 bases, there was a span of 12 bases. The CDR3 has 13 residues.